The rows below give T cell receptor beta chains drawn from one sample of a study of long-term antiretroviral therapy in people with HIV. Method: immunoSEQ multiplex PCR; TCRdb's copy keeps in-frame clones and lacks some. The table includes under 35,000 clones, over 85% detected once. The sequences come from unsorted PBMCs, collected around 5 years after starting antiretroviral therapy. These receptors were obtained from a woman between 50 and 59 years old with HIV. Both conserved end residues are part of each CDR3. The D gene is left open where the match is weak. Where a row states a size, it is once, few, many or the class of an expanded clone; other rows omit it.

DNA: TGTGCCAGCAGTGAAGTCTGGGTCTACGAGCAGTACTTC
CDR3: CASSEVWVYEQYF
V: TRBV2
D: .
J: TRBJ2-7
size: .

DNA: TGTGCCACCAGCAACCCGTACAGGGGAGGTCAGCCCCAGCATTTT
CDR3: CATSNPYRGGQPQHF
V: TRBV15
D: TRBD1
J: TRBJ1-5
size: .

DNA: TGTGCCAGTATCGAAAACAGGGCAGCTGGCTACACCTTC
CDR3: CASIENRAAGYTF
V: TRBV19
D: .
J: TRBJ1-2
size: .

DNA: TGTGCCAGTAATGACAGGGGGTCGGCAGCCCTTGAAGCTTTCTTT
CDR3: CASNDRGSAALEAFF
V: TRBV19
D: TRBD1
J: TRBJ1-1
size: .

DNA: TGTGCCGCCGGACAGGGAGATGGTTCACCCCTCCACTTT
CDR3: CAAGQGDGSPLHF
V: TRBV7-6
D: TRBD1
J: TRBJ1-6
size: once

DNA: TGTGCCAGCAGTGCCTCGACAGGGGAATGGCAAGAGACCCAGTACTTC
CDR3: CASSASTGEWQETQYF
V: TRBV28
D: TRBD1
J: TRBJ2-5
size: once

DNA: TGTGCCTGGAGTGTACACAAGGGTTTTGGGGTTTTC
CDR3: CAWSVHKGFGVF
V: TRBV30
D: .
J: TRBJ1-2
size: .

DNA: TGTGCCAGTAGCCCCCTTGCCAAAAACATTCAGTACTTC
CDR3: CASSPLAKNIQYF
V: TRBV19
D: .
J: TRBJ2-4
size: .

DNA: TGCAGCGTCGCGGGGGGAAGGGATCAGCCCCAGCATTTT
CDR3: CSVAGGRDQPQHF
V: TRBV29-1
D: .
J: TRBJ1-5
size: few

DNA: TGTGCCAGCAGCCCGAGGACAGGGCAGCACAATGAGCAGTTCTTC
CDR3: CASSPRTGQHNEQFF
V: TRBV7-8
D: TRBD1
J: TRBJ2-1
size: once

DNA: TGTGCCAGCAGTTCTCTGGGGGCTTCCAACTATGGCTACACCTTC
CDR3: CASSSLGASNYGYTF
V: TRBV6-5
D: .
J: TRBJ1-2
size: .